These 26 T cell receptor beta chains originate from one sample sequenced in a study of T cells in Graves' hyperthyroidism and ophthalmopathy (dated by TCRdb to between 2018 and 2021). The library came from multiplex PCR. The sample was run on an Illumina HiSeq 2000. The TCR beta CDR3 regions were amplified from RNA transcripts. The first round of RT-PCR for the TCR CDR3 was performed with the HTBI primer set and the Qiagen OneStep RT-PCR kit. The public reads were quality trimmed at Q25 with fastp and then assembled into clones with MiXCR by TCRdb, keeping productive beta chains. Rows are unified per CDR3 protein, each entry keeping the most common DNA and genes. The sample profile shows 550,000 to 800,000 distinct CDR3 sequences; roughly 17% of them were found once. The ten largest account for about 16% of the sample. The specimen sequenced was blood. These receptors all stem from a man aged 45 to 65 with Graves' hyperthyroidism.

The chain couples TRBV24-1 to TRBJ1-1; the D is unclear. In germline, CDR1 is KGHDR, CDR2 SFDVKD. CDR3 size: 13 residues. V gave up 1 base and J gave up 11 bases, with 13 bases separating them. Written as DNA, the CDR3 is TGTGCCACCAGTGATTTTACTGCAGGCCCGGCTTTCTTT. Protein product: CATSDFTAGPAFF.

This rearrangement joins TRBV5-5 to TRBJ1-1; 12 bases fit TRBD1. CDR1 is SGHKS, CDR2 YYEKEE, per germline (reference sequence). Trimming at V came to 5 bases and at J to 4 bases, leaving 15 bases not matched to a gene. CDR3 length: 18 amino acids. The CDR3 DNA reads TGTGCCAGCAGGCCTCCGGGCGGGACAGGGGGCTTTGGCACTGAAGCTTTCTTT. It specifies CASRPPGGTGGFGTEAFF.

This clonotype was seen a few times. The chain employs TRBV4-3 and TRBJ2-1; a possible D gene is TRBD2 (5 bases). V was clipped by 2 bases and J by 4 bases, with 12 bases between them. CDR1 is LGHNA, CDR2 YSLEER, per germline. CDR3 length: 15 residues. The CDR3 region is CASSQSDGGYNEQFF. In DNA form, the CDR3 reads TGCGCCAGCAGCCAAAGTGACGGAGGTTACAATGAGCAGTTCTTC.

V usage is TRBV15 and J usage is TRBJ1-4; 7 bases fit TRBD1. J gave up 4 bases and V 6 bases, and 11 bases lay outside the gene matches. Germline V gene lookup returns CDR1 LNHNV and CDR2 YYDKDF (reference sequence). The CDR3 runs 16 residues. DNA for the CDR3: TGTGCCACCAGTGATGACGGACAGGCCTTTAATGAAAAACTGTTTTTT. Encoded protein: CATSDDGQAFNEKLFF.

The chain recombines TRBV7-9 with TRBJ1-1; D not certain. CDR1 is SEHNR, CDR2 FQNEAQ, per germline (reference sequence). V dropped 5 bases and J dropped 12 bases, with 16 bases sitting between them. CDR3 length: 12 amino acids. CDR3 coding DNA: TGTGCCAGCAGCCTTCAACGGAACCAAACTTTCTTT. Protein sequence: CASSLQRNQTFF.

The rearrangement uses TRBV7-9 and TRBJ1-1; TRBD1 is a possible D gene (5 bases). V lost 2 bases to trimming and J lost 6 bases, with 16 bases between them. This CDR3 has 15 amino acids. Germline V gene lookup returns CDR1 SEHNR and CDR2 FQNEAQ (reference sequence). DNA of the CDR3: TGTGCCAGCAGCTTACTCCAGGGAAAGGAGGCTGAAGCTTTCTTT. Translated: CASSLLQGKEAEAFF.

This rearrangement joins TRBV7-2 to TRBJ2-7; D may be TRBD1 (5 bases). Trimming cost V 3 bases and J 1 base, with 16 bases left between them. The CDR3 is 16 residues long. CDR1 and CDR2 (germline): SGHTA, FQGNSA. The CDR3, as DNA: TGTGCCAGCAGCTTCGCGACCGTGGGGCTTTCCTACGAGCAGTACTTC. It is translated as CASSFATVGLSYEQYF. Full variable domain (missing parts from reference TRBV7-2 and TRBJ2-7): GAGVSQSPSNKVTEKGKDVELRCDPISGHTALYWYRQSLGQGLEFLIYFQGNSAPDKSGLPSDRFSAERTGGSVSTLTIQRTQQEDSAVYLCASSFATVGLSYEQYFGPGTRLTVT.

This clonotype was seen ten or more times. CDR3 sequence: CASRRDSTEAFF. The DNA for the CDR3 is TGTGCCAGCAGGAGAGACAGCACTGAAGCTTTCTTT. The V and J genes are TRBV28 and TRBJ1-1; D is perhaps TRBD1 (5 bases). The CDR3 runs to 12 residues. CDR1 and CDR2 (germline): MDHEN, SYDVKM. Trimming cost V 6 bases and J 4 bases, with 9 bases left between them.

The chain joins TRBV7-9 to TRBJ2-3, with 7 bases that match TRBD1. Germline V gene lookup returns CDR1 SEHNR and CDR2 FQNEAQ (reference sequence). The CDR3 spans 15 residues. The junction had 4 bases not matched to a gene; V was cut back by 3 bases and J by 1 base. The CDR3, as DNA: TGTGCCAGCAGCTTTAGACAGGGAGGCACAGATACGCAGTATTTT. It yields the protein CASSFRQGGTDTQYF.

The chain couples TRBV27 to TRBJ1-4; D is perhaps TRBD1 (6 bases). The V end lost 0 bases, the J end lost 7 bases, and 12 bases lay between the germline ends. Per the germline V gene, CDR1 is MNHEY and CDR2 is SMNVEV (reference sequence). This CDR3 is built from 15 residues. In DNA, the CDR3 is TGTGCCAGCAGTTTATCCTGGGGGGCGTTTGAAAAACTGTTTTTT. This encodes CASSLSWGAFEKLFF.

On this clonotype itself: This may stem from a read error, because a much larger clone lies one nucleotide away. The chain combines TRBV27 with TRBJ2-5; D not certain. The germline V gene encodes CDR1 MNHEY and CDR2 SMNVEV (reference sequence). The length of the CDR3 is 12 residues. As DNA, the CDR3 is TGTGCCAACAGTTCTTTAGGAGAGACCCAGTACTTC. Amino acids: CANSSLGETQYF.

This sequence joins TRBV5-1 and TRBJ1-1; TRBD1 is a possible D gene (5 bases). The V gene's germline CDR1 is SGHRS and CDR2 YFSETQ. The CDR3 consists of 16 residues. V was cut by 0 bases and J by 0 bases, with 12 bases left in between. The CDR3 protein is CASSLGPEGLNTEAFF. The DNA for the CDR3 is TGCGCCAGCAGCTTGGGGCCCGAGGGGCTGAACACTGAAGCTTTCTTT.

This clonotype was picked up a small number of times. V gene TRBV30 combines with J gene TRBJ1-2, with D uncertain. Germline assignment: CDR1 GTSNPN and CDR2 SVGIG (reference sequence). Deletions cut 1 base from V and 4 bases from J, with 13 bases between. The CDR3 loop spans 14 amino acids. In DNA, the CDR3 is TGTGCCTGGAGTGGAGATCGTGGGTCCTATGGCTACACCTTC. Translated: CAWSGDRGSYGYTF.

The chain links TRBV13 to TRBJ1-6; TRBD1 matches at 7 bases. V trimming: 3 bases; J trimming: 0 bases; junction bases outside the gene matches: 5. Germline V gene lookup returns CDR1 PRHDT and CDR2 FYEKMQ (reference sequence). The CDR3 totals 17 residues. The CDR3 DNA is TGTGCCAGCAGCTTCCAGGGGGGAGGCTCCTATAATTCACCCCTCCACTTT. Translation: CASSFQGGGSYNSPLHF.

The chain couples TRBV28 to TRBJ2-7; TRBD1 aligns across 10 bases. After removal of 5 bases from V and 9 bases from J, the junction contained 13 bases not matched to a gene. From germline, CDR1 is MDHEN and CDR2 SYDVKM. This CDR3 comprises 15 residues. The CDR3 loop reads CASSPRTGGTPGQYF. CDR3 DNA sequence: TGTGCCAGCAGTCCCAGGACAGGGGGGACCCCTGGGCAGTACTTC.

Many counts were recorded for this clonotype. This sequence joins TRBV12-3 or TRBV12-4 and TRBJ1-5; D remains unclear. Trimming took 7 bases from V and 0 from J, leaving 10 bases between them. This CDR3 contains 14 residues. This chain's CDR3 is CASTRGDSNQPQHF. CDR3 bases: TGTGCCAGCACCCGAGGAGATAGCAATCAGCCCCAGCATTTT.

This clonotype has just a few counts. The genes are TRBV12-3 or TRBV12-4 and TRBJ1-2; 11 bases are shared with TRBD1. The CDR3 totals 17 residues. V lost 2 bases to trimming and J lost 6 bases; unmatched junction nucleotides: 11. For the CDR3, the DNA is TGTGCCAGCAGTTTACTTGCGGGGACAGGGGGTCGGGATGGCTACACCTTC. Encoded protein: CASSLLAGTGGRDGYTF.

This clonotype was recorded a few times. The V and J genes are TRBV6-1 and TRBJ1-2; D uncertain. Trimming removed 5 bases from V and 3 bases from J, with 10 bases in between. Germline V gene data show CDR1 as MNHNS and CDR2 as SASEGT. There are 13 residues in the CDR3. The CDR3 bases are TGTGCCAGCAGTTATGCGGCAGACTATGGCTACACCTTC. It encodes CASSYAADYGYTF.

On this clonotype itself: This may arise from a read error, as a much more abundant clone is one base away. The chain couples TRBV11-2 to TRBJ1-2, with TRBD1 matching 7 bases. The CDR3 runs 13 residues. Germline CDR1 SGHAT, CDR2 FQNNGV. Trimming removed 1 base from V and 7 bases from J; junction bases left unmatched: 3. The CDR3 nucleotides read TGTGCCAGCAGCTTAGGGGACAGTTGTGGCTACACCTTC. Amino acids: CASSLGDSCGYTF.

This clonotype was seen many times. CDR3: CASNRDSNEKLFF. Here the CDR3 DNA reads TGTGCCAGCAACCGGGACAGTAATGAAAAACTGTTTTTT. The chain joins TRBV12-3 or TRBV12-4 to TRBJ1-4, with 7 bases aligning to TRBD1. The CDR3 has 13 amino acids. V was pared by 7 bases and J by 4 bases, with 3 bases of the junction left unmatched.

This clonotype was counted a few times. V gene TRBV28 combines with J gene TRBJ2-7; D possibly corresponds to TRBD1 (5 bases). Looked up from germline, CDR1 is MDHEN and CDR2 is SYDVKM. V was clipped by 6 bases and J by 7 bases, with 19 bases between them. This CDR3 comprises 14 residues. DNA of the CDR3: TGTGCCAGCAGCCACAGGCCCCTTTCTGGAGAGCAGTACTTC. Encoded protein: CASSHRPLSGEQYF.

This clonotype was counted a few times. The V and J genes are TRBV9 and TRBJ2-3; the D gene is possibly TRBD1 (6 bases). V shed 3 bases and J shed 3 bases, with 14 bases lying between them. Per germline, CDR1 SGDLS and CDR2 YYNGEE. The CDR3 runs 15 residues. CDR3 residues: CASSAAQGVTDTQYF. In DNA form, the CDR3 reads TGTGCCAGCAGCGCGGCACAGGGAGTTACAGATACGCAGTATTTT.

The chain couples TRBV9 to TRBJ2-6, with 7 positions matching TRBD1. V was clipped by 2 bases and J by 0 bases; unmatched bases: 14. The CDR3 totals 20 residues. Germline V lookup: CDR1 SGDLS, CDR2 YYNGEE. The CDR3 coding sequence is TGTGCCAGCAGCGTGATAGATGGGGACAGCTTTTACTCTGGGGCCAACGTCCTGACTTTC. Amino acids: CASSVIDGDSFYSGANVLTF.

There are a few counts of this clonotype. The gene calls are TRBV7-2 and TRBJ2-1, with D unclear. V was trimmed by 1 base and J by 3 bases, leaving 10 bases between them. This CDR3 has 15 residues. The germline V gene has CDR1 SGHTA and CDR2 FQGNSA. CDR3: CASSLVVSSYNEQFF. The CDR3 bases are TGTGCCAGCAGCTTAGTGGTTAGCAGCTACAATGAGCAGTTCTTC.

This clonotype was found a few times. The chain uses TRBV24-1 and TRBJ2-1, with a possible D match to TRBD2 (5 bases). The CDR3 totals 14 residues. With 3 bases removed from V and 4 bases from J, the gap between germline ends came to 9 bases. The germline V gene has CDR1 KGHDR and CDR2 SFDVKD. CDR3 sequence reads: CATSDPTSYNEQFF. The CDR3 DNA reads TGTGCCACCAGTGATCCAACTAGTTACAATGAGCAGTTCTTC.

This clonotype was observed a few times. This chain uses TRBV4-1 with TRBJ2-4; D is perhaps TRBD1 or TRBD2 (5 bases each). The V end was cut by 0 bases, the J end by 1 base, with 13 bases between. Germline assignment: CDR1 MGHRA and CDR2 YSYEKL. CDR3 length equals 17 residues. The CDR3 region is CASSQDPGWGAKNIQYF. CDR3 bases: TGCGCCAGCAGCCAAGACCCAGGGTGGGGGGCCAAAAACATTCAGTACTTC.